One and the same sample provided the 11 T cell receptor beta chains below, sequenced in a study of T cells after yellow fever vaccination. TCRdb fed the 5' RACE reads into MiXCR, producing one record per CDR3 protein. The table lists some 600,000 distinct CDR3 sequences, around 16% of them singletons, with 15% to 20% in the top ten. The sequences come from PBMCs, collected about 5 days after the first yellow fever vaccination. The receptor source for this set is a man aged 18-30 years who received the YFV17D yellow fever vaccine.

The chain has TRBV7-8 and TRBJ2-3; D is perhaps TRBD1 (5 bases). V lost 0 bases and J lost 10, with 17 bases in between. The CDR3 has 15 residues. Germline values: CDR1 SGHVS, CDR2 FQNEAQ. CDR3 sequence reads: CASSLAPGPLGPQYF. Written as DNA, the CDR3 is TGTGCCAGCAGCTTAGCACCGGGCCCCCTGGGGCCGCAGTATTTT.

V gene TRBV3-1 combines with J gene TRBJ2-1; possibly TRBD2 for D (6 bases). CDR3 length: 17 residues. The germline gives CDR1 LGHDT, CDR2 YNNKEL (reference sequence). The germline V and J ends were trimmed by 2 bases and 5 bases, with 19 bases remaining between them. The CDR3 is CASSQILGTQPNNEQFF. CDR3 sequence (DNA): TGTGCCAGCAGCCAAATCCTTGGGACTCAACCCAACAATGAGCAGTTCTTC.

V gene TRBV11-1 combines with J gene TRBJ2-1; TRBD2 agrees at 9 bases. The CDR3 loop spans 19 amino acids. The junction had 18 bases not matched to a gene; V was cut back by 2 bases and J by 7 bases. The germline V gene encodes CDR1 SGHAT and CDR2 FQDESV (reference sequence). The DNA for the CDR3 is TGTGCCAGCAGCTTAAGTATACTCGCGGGGGGGCCCCCACAAAATGAGCAGTTCTTC. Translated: CASSLSILAGGPPQNEQFF.

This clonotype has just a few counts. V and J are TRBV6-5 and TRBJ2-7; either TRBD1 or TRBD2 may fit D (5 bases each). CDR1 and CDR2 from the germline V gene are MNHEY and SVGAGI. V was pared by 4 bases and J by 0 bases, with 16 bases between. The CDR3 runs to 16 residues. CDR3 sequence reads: CASSSLSRGDSYEQYF. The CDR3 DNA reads TGTGCCAGCAGTTCCCTCTCCCGAGGGGACTCCTACGAGCAGTACTTC.

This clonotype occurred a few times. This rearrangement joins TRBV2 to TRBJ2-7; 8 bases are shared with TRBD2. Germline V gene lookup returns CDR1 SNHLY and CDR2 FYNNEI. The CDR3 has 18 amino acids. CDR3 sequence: CASREAGDTNVHSYEQYV. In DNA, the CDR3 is TGTGCCAGCAGGGAAGCGGGGGACACCAACGTTCACTCCTACGAGCAGTACGTC.

In DNA, the CDR3 is TGCGCCAGCAGCTTGTCCCCAAAGGGACAGGGGACTTATAATTCACCCCTCCACTTT. Its protein product is CASSLSPKGQGTYNSPLHF. The rearrangement joins TRBV5-1 to TRBJ1-6, with 10 bases matching TRBD1. J was trimmed by 4 bases and V by 1 base; bases with no gene match: 11. CDR1 is SGHRS and CDR2 is YFSETQ in the germline V gene. The CDR3 consists of 19 residues.

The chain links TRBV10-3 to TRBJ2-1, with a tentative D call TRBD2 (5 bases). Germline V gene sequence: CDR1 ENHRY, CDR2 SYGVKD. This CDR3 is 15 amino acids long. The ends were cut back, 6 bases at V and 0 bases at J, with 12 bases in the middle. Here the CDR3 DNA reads TGTGCCATCAGCGCGGGCTCTAGCTCCTACAATGAGCAGTTCTTC. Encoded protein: CAISAGSSSYNEQFF.

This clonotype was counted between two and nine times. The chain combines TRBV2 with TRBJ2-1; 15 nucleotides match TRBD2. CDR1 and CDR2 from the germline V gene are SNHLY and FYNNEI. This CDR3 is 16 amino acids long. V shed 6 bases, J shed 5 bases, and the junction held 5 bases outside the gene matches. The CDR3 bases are TGTGCCAGCAGGCCTGGACTAGCGGGGGGGCACAATGAGCAGTTCTTC. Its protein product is CASRPGLAGGHNEQFF.

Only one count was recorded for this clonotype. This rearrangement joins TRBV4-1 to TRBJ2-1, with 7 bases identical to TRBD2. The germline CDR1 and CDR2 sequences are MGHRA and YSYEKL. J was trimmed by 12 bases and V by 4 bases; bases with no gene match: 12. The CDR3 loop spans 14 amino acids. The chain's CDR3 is CASSPLNAGDGQFF. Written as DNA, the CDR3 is TGCGCCAGCAGCCCACTGAACGCGGGGGATGGGCAGTTCTTC.

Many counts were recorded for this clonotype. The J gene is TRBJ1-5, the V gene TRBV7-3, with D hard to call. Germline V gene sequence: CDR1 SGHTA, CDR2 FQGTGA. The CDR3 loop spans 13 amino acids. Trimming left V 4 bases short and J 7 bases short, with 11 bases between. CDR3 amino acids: CASSSGQHQPQHF. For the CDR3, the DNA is TGTGCCAGCAGCTCCGGCCAGCACCAGCCCCAGCATTTT.

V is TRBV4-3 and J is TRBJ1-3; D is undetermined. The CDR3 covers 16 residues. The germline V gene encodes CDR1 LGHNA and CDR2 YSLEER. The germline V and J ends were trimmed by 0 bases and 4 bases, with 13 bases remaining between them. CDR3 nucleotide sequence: TGCGCCAGCAGCCAAGAGTCTCAGGCATCGGGAAACACCATATATTTT. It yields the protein CASSQESQASGNTIYF.